The source of this TCR beta chain is a study of OX40 agonist ivuxolimab in advanced cancers. Sequenced by immunoSEQ multiplex PCR; TCRdb stores in-frame clones only, minus some. The sample has tens of thousands of clones, roughly four fifths seen once. The timepoints at which blood was sampled were baseline, cycle 4 day 1, and cycle 7 day 1. With V trimmed by 5 bases and J by 5 bases, 8 bases remained unmatched. From germline, CDR1 is SNHLY and CDR2 FYNNEI. The CDR3 consists of 16 residues. The sequence derives from an adult with an advanced solid tumor such as melanoma, head and neck, liver or kidney cancer. This material consisted of CD4+ or CD8+ T cells sorted from blood, taken in a trial of the OX40 agonist ivuxolimab. V usage is TRBV2 and J usage is TRBJ2-1; 11 bases are shared with TRBD1. CDR3 nucleotide sequence: TGTGCCAGCAGTCTCCTCCGGGACAGGGGGGACAATGAGCAGTTCTTC. It translates to CASSLLRDRGDNEQFF.